This T cell receptor (beta chain) was captured by sequencing in a study of cytomegalovirus exposure and HLA in healthy donors. Study-level points and caveats: Available immune exposure information was restricted to CMV serostatus only. Indistinguishability led to the exclusion of some V segments, TRBV6-2 and TRBV6-3 included.

Nominally healthy donors were sampled, though unrecorded immune exposures were likely. Germline V gene data show CDR1 as GTSNPN and CDR2 as SVGIG (reference sequence). The CDR3 has 15 amino acids. V was pared by 0 bases and J by 4 bases, with 9 bases of the junction left unmatched. This PCR relied on a set of 60 Vbeta primers and 13 Jbeta primers. Source study methods: Roughly 11 million shared chains were among the approximately 80 million unique TCR beta chains that a later analysis counted. This table comes from immunoSEQ multiplex PCR, and its TCRdb copy is limited to in-frame clones, with some not included. V and J calls and clone size follow that table, whereas D and trimming were derived from the DNA. The sample records around 210,000 clones, 82% being singletons. Concerning this clone itself: Antigen unknown.

Sequencing input: PBMCs. J is TRBJ2-7 and V is TRBV30, with 7 bases fitting TRBD2. The sequence was obtained from a woman aged 40 to 50 in good health and CMV-seronegative. The DNA of the CDR3 is TGTGCCTGGAGTGTATTTGCGGGAGTTGGGTACGAGCAGTACTTC. It specifies CAWSVFAGVGYEQYF.